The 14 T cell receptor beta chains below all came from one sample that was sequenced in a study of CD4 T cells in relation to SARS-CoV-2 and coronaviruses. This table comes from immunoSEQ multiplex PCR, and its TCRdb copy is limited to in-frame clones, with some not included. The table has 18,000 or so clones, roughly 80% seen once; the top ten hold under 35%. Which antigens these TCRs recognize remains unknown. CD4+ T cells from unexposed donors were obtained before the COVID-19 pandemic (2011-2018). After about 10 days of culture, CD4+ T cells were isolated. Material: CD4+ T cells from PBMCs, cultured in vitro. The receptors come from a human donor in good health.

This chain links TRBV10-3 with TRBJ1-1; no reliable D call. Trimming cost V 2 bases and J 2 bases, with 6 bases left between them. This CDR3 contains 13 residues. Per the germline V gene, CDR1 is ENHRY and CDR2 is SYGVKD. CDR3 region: CAISEPKNTEAFF. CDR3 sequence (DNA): TGTGCCATCAGTGAGCCAAAAAACACTGAAGCTTTCTTT.

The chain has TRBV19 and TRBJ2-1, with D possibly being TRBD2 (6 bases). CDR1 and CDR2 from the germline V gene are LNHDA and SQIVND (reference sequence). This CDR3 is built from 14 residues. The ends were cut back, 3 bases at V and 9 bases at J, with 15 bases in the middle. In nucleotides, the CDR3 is TGTGCCAGTAGTATTGGCGGCGGGATTGCTGAGCAGTTCTTC. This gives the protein CASSIGGGIAEQFF.

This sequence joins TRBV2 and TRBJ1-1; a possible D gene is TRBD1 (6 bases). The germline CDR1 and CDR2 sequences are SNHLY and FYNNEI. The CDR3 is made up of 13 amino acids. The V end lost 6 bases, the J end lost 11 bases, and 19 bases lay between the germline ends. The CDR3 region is CASRITGTGEAFF. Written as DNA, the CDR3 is TGTGCCAGCAGGATTACAGGGACTGGGGAGGCTTTCTTT.

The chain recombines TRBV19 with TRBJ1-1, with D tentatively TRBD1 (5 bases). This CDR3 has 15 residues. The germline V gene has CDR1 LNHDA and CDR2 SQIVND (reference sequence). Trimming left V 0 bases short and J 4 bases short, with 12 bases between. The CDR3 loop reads CASSIDWDATTEAFF. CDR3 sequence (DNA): TGTGCCAGTAGTATAGACTGGGACGCAACCACTGAAGCTTTCTTT.

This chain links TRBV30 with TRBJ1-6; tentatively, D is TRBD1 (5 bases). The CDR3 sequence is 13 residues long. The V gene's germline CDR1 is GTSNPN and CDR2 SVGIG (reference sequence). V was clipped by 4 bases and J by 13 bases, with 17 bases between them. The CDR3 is CAWTEGRTSPLHF. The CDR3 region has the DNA TGTGCCTGGACCGAGGGACGGACGTCCCCCCTCCACTTT.

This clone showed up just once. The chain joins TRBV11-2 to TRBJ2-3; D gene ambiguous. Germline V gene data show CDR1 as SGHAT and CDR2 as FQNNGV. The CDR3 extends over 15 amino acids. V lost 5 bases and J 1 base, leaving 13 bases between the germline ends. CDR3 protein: CASSPWTDGTDTQYF. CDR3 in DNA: TGTGCCAGCAGCCCCTGGACGGATGGCACAGATACGCAGTATTTT.

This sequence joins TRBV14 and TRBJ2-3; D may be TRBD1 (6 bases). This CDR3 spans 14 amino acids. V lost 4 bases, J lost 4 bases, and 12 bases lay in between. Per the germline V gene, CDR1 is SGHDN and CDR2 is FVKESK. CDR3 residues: CASSLSGVADTQYF. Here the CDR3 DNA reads TGTGCCAGCAGCCTCTCAGGGGTGGCAGATACGCAGTATTTT. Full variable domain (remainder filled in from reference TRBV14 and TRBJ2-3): EAGVTQFPSHSVIEKGQTVTLRCDPISGHDNLYWYRRVMGKEIKFLLHFVKESKQDESGMPNNRFLAERTGGTYSTLKVQPAELEDSGVYFCASSLSGVADTQYFGPGTRLTVL.

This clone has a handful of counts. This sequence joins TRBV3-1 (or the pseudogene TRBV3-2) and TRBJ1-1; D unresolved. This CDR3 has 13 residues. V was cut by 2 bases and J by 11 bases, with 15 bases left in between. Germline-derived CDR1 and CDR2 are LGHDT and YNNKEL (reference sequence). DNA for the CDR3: TGTGCCAGCAGCCAATCCGGGCCTCTGACCGCTTTCTTT. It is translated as CASSQSGPLTAFF.

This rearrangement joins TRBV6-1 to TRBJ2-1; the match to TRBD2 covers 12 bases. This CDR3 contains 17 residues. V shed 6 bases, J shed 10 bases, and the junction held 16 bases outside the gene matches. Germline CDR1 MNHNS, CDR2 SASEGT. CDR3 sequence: CASSERAGLAGRSEQFF. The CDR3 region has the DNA TGTGCCAGCAGCGAACGCGCCGGACTAGCGGGAAGGTCGGAGCAGTTCTTC.

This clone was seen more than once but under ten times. CDR3 residues: CASTHTGDPYAYEQYF. The CDR3 region has the DNA TGTGCCAGTACCCACACCGGGGACCCGTATGCCTACGAGCAGTACTTC. The V gene is TRBV19, the J gene TRBJ2-7; D possibly uses TRBD1 or TRBD2 (5 bases each). Germline V gene sequence: CDR1 LNHDA, CDR2 SQIVND (reference sequence). Trimming left V 7 bases short and J 2 bases short, with 21 bases between. The CDR3 is 16 amino acids.

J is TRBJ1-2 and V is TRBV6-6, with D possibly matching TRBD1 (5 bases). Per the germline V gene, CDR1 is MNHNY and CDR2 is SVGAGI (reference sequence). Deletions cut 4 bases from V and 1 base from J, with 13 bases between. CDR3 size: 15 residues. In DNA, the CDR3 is TGTGCCAGCAGTTTTACAGGAGGAGGTAACTATGGCTACACCTTC. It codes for CASSFTGGGNYGYTF.

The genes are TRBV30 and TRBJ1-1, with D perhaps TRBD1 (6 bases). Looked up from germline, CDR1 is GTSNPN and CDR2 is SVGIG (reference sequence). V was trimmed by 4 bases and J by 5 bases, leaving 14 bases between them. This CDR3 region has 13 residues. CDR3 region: CAWTQGLRTEAFF. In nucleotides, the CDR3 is TGTGCCTGGACACAGGGTTTGAGGACTGAAGCTTTCTTT.

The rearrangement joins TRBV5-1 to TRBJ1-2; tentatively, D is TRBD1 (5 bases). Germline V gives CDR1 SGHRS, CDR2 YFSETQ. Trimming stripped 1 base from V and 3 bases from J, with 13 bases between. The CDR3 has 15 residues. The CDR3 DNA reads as TGCGCCAGCAGCTTGATAAGTGTGGGGGACTATGGCTACACCTTC. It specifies CASSLISVGDYGYTF.

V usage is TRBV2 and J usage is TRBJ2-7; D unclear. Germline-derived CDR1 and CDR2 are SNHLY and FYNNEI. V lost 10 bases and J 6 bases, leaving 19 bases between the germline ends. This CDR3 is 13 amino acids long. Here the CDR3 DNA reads TGTGCCACCATTGGGATGAACCTCTCCGAGCAGTACTTC. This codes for CATIGMNLSEQYF.